The source of this T cell receptor beta chain is a study of PD-1 blockade in classical Hodgkin lymphoma. Germline V gene data show CDR1 as SNHLY and CDR2 as FYNNEI. The V gene end was trimmed by 6 bases and the J gene end by 1 base; junction bases not matched to a gene: 3. The CDR3 has 16 amino acids. Clones were read by immunoSEQ multiplex PCR, and TCRdb kept only the in-frame ones, dropping some. The repertoire has 30,000 or so clones, roughly 82% of them found once; the top ten carry around 20%. Time point given: cycle 4 day 1 (C4D1), after around six weeks of nivolumab. Every single patient, without exception, relapsed after autologous stem cell transplantation, and brentuximab vedotin exposure varied. The study, taken as a whole, reports: Sources of repertoire differences remain undefined, possibly disease activity or prior therapy. Unlike CD8+ TCR diversity, which did not rise significantly by C4D1, CD4+ TCR diversity did. Baseline diversity was lower in partial responders and progressors than complete responders. Healthy donors reportedly exceeded newly diagnosed patients in baseline TCR diversity.

Worth noting for this clone: Its antigen remains unknown.

The chain recombines TRBV2 with TRBJ2-4, with 13 bases that match TRBD2. This TCR derives from a human donor with classical Hodgkin lymphoma. The sequenced sample was peripheral blood mononuclear cells (PBMCs), obtained before the fourth cycle of nivolumab. Here the CDR3 reads CASRLGLAGAKNIQYF. The CDR3 DNA reads TGTGCCAGCAGGTTGGGACTAGCGGGGGCCAAAAACATTCAGTACTTC.